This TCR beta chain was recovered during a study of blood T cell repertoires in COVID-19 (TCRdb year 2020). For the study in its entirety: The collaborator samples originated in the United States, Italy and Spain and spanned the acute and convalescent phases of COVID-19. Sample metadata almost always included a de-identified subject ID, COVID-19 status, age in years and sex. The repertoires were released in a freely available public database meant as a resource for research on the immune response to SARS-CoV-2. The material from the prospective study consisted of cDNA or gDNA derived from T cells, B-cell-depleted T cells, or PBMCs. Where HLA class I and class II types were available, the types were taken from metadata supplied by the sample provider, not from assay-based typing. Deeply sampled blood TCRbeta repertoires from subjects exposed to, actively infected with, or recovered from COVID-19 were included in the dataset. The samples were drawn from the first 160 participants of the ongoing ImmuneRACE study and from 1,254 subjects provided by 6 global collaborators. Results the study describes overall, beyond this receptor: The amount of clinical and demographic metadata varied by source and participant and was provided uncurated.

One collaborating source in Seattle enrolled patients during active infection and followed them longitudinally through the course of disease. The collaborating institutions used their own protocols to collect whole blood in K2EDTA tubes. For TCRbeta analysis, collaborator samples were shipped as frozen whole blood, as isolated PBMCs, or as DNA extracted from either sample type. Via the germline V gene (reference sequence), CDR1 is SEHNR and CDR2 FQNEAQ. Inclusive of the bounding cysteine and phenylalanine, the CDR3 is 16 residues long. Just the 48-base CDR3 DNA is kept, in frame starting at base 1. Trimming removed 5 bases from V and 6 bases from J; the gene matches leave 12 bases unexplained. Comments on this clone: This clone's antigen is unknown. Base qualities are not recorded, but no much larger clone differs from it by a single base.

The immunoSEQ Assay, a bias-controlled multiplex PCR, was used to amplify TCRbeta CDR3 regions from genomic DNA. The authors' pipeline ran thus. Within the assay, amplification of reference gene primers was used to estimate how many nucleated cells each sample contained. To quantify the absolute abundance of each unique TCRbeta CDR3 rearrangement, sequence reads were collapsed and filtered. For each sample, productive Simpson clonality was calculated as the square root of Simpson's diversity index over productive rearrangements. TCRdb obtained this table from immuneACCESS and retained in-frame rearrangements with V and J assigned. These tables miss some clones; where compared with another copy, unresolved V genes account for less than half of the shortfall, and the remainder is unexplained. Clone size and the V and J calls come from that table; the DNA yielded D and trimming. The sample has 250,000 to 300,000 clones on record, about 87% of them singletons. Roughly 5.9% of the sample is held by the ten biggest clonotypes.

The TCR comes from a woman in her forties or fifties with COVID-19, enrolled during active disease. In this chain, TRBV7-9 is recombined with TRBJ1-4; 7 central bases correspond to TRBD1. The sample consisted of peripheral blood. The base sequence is TGTGCCAGCAGCCACCGACTGGGACAGCAGGATGAAAAACTGTTTTTT. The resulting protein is CASSHRLGQQDEKLFF.